This TCR beta chain was sequenced during a study of cytotoxic CD8 clonotypes in ibrutinib-treated CLL. Study at large: Partial response was seen in roughly 24 patients and complete response in 2; after median roughly six years, roughly 14 stayed remitted, about twelve progressed.

Trimming cost V 8 bases and J 4 bases, with 3 bases left between them. CDR3 size: 10 residues. The V gene's germline CDR1 is MDHEN and CDR2 SYDVKM. The method was immunoSEQ multiplex PCR; TCRdb's version includes in-frame clones alone and lacks a portion of them. The table has about 200,000 clones, about four fifths seen once; the top ten hold over 9.5%. This clone has just a few counts. The starting material was PBMCs, obtained after 12 months of ibrutinib treatment. This chain joins TRBV28 and TRBJ1-5; no definite D call. This receptor was obtained from a human donor with chronic lymphocytic leukemia. CDR3: CASGNQPQHF. In nucleotides, the CDR3 is TGTGCCAGCGGTAATCAGCCCCAGCATTTT.